This is a list of T cell receptor beta chains from one sample in a study of beta chain features in type 1 diabetes. TCRdb's table, derived via immunoSEQ multiplex PCR, lists solely in-frame clones and lacks some. The profile shows 400,000 to 500,000 clones, approximately 15% of them singletons. The sequenced material came from naive CD4+ T cells from blood. The receptors come from a man younger than 40 in good health. Both conserved end residues are part of each CDR3. The order of the fields is D gene, J gene, V gene, CDR3 protein. The D gene is left open where the match is weak.

. | TRBJ2-5 | TRBV4-1 | CASSQGGRETQYF
. | TRBJ2-5 | TRBV5-4 | CASSLAGPETQYF
TRBD2 | TRBJ2-5 | TRBV7-3 | CASSSSGSETQYF
. | TRBJ2-3 | TRBV14 | CASSQYRARGGDTQYF
. | TRBJ1-5 | TRBV19 | CASSIGGGPSNQPQHF
. | TRBJ2-7 | TRBV6-1 | CASSEARGREQYF
. | TRBJ2-6 | TRBV18 | CASSPGQSGANVLTF
TRBD1 | TRBJ2-3 | TRBV25-1 | CASSEYTGGRDTQYF
TRBD2 | TRBJ2-1 | TRBV5-4 | CASSFSRTSELNEQFF
TRBD1 | TRBJ1-2 | TRBV29-1 | CSVDLGQGGFDYGYTF
. | TRBJ2-3 | TRBV7-8 | CASSLIVVGGTDTQYF
TRBD2 | TRBJ2-3 | TRBV12-5 | CASGPRLAHTDTQYF